This TCR beta chain is from a study of tumor and adjacent non-tumor tissue in lung cancer. Study-wide background: There were some 12 adenocarcinoma, a couple of squamous cell carcinoma and 1 small cell lung cancer cases.

The template was RNA from unsorted bulk tissue. Chemotherapy-naive patients with new lung cancer underwent thoracic surgery in China, August–November 2014. This clonotype turned up a few times. Its matching antigen is unknown. It may be a read error: a sequence one base away is much more abundant. The library came from three nested PCR rounds adapted from ARM-PCR protocols. Each CDR3 protein gets one entry after TCRdb re-called the multiplex PCR reads with MiXCR. This table holds about 93,000 distinct CDR3 sequences, roughly 70% found once. The CDR3 is 15 amino acids. Germline-derived CDR1 and CDR2 are MNHNY and SVGAGI (reference sequence). Study observations and caveats: Higher tumor TCR diversity was associated with shorter survival. TCR diversity was significantly greater in tumor than normal lung tissue.

The material sequenced was lung tumor tissue. The origin of this receptor is a man aged 55-75 years with non-small cell lung cancer. This chain connects TRBV6-6 to TRBJ1-6, with TRBD1 matching over 7 bases. CDR3 sequence (DNA): TGTGTCAGCAGTTCTACCGAGACAGGGAGATCACCCCTCCACTTT. It codes for CVSSSTETGRSPLHF.